This TCR beta chain was obtained from a study of regulatory T cells in long-lasting Graves disease. General study findings and limits: The TCR repertoire of persistent Graves' patients was less diverse than that of newly diagnosed ones.

Noted time point: persistent/refractory GD, antithyroid drugs over 5 years with positive TRAb. Researchers made the TCR library from RNA that was extracted from PBMCs. Peripheral blood, around 9.4 milliliters of it, was drawn into EDTA tubes. Arm-PCR of CDR3 regions and iRepertoire HTBI primers were used to build TCR beta libraries. TCRdb re-derived calls from the multiplex PCR reads in MiXCR, one entry per CDR3 protein. The sample includes fewer than 400,000 distinct CDR3 sequences, about 20% of them seen just once. In its sample, this clonotype was seen many times. Its antigen is unidentified. V dropped 0 bases and J dropped 4 bases, with 9 bases sitting between them. Germline lookup yields CDR1 LGHDT and CDR2 YNNKEL (reference sequence). The CDR3 spans 14 residues.

The chain links TRBV3-1 to TRBJ1-2, with D possibly TRBD1 on 5 matching bases. The sample consisted of peripheral blood mononuclear cells (PBMCs), taken when the disease was refractory, from a patient treated with antithyroid drugs. The clonotype comes from a female donor with Graves disease. The CDR3 region is CASSQDGGAYGYTF. The CDR3 DNA is TGTGCCAGCAGCCAAGATGGAGGGGCCTATGGCTACACCTTC.